A selection of T cell receptor beta chains follows, all from one sample in a study of blood T cell repertoires in COVID-19. Clones were sequenced by immunoSEQ multiplex PCR, and TCRdb holds only the in-frame ones, with some missing. Altogether roughly 260,000 clones are present, approximately 80% being singletons, with the ten largest covering roughly 4.6%. Input material: peripheral blood. Receptors originate from an elderly woman with active or convalescent COVID-19. Each CDR3 is given with its conserved first and last residue. A D gene is named only where the DNA matches it firmly. Size values are once, few and many counts, or a class for expanded clones, and some rows have none.

v_gene,d_gene,j_gene,abundance,len,CDR3nt,CDR3aa
TRBV7-9,NA,TRBJ1-1,NA,13,TGTGCCAGCAGCCAAAGTGGGAGCACTGAAGCTTTCTTT,CASSQSGSTEAFF
TRBV28,NA,TRBJ1-6,NA,12,TGTGCCAGCAGCTCTCGGAATTCACCCCTCCACTTT,CASSSRNSPLHF
TRBV5-5,TRBD1,TRBJ1-2,NA,15,TGTGCCAGCAGCTCCGAGGGGGCGAGCGGCTATGGCTACACCTTC,CASSSEGASGYGYTF
TRBV24-1,TRBD2,TRBJ2-7,NA,13,TGTGCCACCAGTGAAAAGGGACTAGCGGGCAAGTACTTC,CATSEKGLAGKYF
TRBV6-5,NA,TRBJ1-2,NA,14,TGTGCCAGCAGGGCAATGAGGGGGGGGTATGGCTACACCTTC,CASRAMRGGYGYTF
TRBV3-1/TRBV3-2,NA,TRBJ1-3,NA,14,TGTGCCAGCAGCCCGACAGGCTCTGGAAACACCATATATTTT,CASSPTGSGNTIYF
TRBV19,NA,TRBJ1-2,NA,12,TGTGCCAGTAGTCCAGGGGACTATGGCTACACCTTC,CASSPGDYGYTF
TRBV5-1,TRBD2,TRBJ2-1,NA,15,TGCGCCAGCAGCTCCGGGGGGGCCATTATCAATGAGCAGTTCTTC,CASSSGGAIINEQFF
TRBV2,TRBD1,TRBJ1-6,once,15,TGTGCCAGCAGTGAGGCGGGGACAGGGGTCTCACCCCTCCACTTT,CASSEAGTGVSPLHF
TRBV12-3/TRBV12-4,NA,TRBJ2-5,NA,13,TGTGCCAGCTGGATAGGGGTTGGAGAGACCCAGTACTTC,CASWIGVGETQYF
TRBV5-1,NA,TRBJ1-6,NA,14,TGCGCCAGCAGGCAGGACTCCTATAATTCACCCCTCCACTTT,CASRQDSYNSPLHF
TRBV3-1/TRBV3-2,NA,TRBJ1-3,NA,15,TGTGCCAGCAGCCAAGTGGACACCTCTGGAAACACCATATATTTT,CASSQVDTSGNTIYF
TRBV30,TRBD1,TRBJ2-7,few,12,TGTGCCCGAGGGACAGGACCCTACGAGCAGTACTTC,CARGTGPYEQYF
TRBV5-1,TRBD2,TRBJ2-3,once,16,TGCGCCAGCAGCCCGGGACTAGCGGGGAGCACAGATACGCAGTATTTT,CASSPGLAGSTDTQYF
TRBV11-2,NA,TRBJ2-5,NA,12,TGTGCCAGCAGCCGCGAGCGGGAGACCCAGTACTTC,CASSRERETQYF
TRBV19,NA,TRBJ1-1,NA,13,TGTGCCAGTAGTCAATACCAGGGAGGTGAAGCTTTCTTT,CASSQYQGGEAFF
TRBV4-2,NA,TRBJ1-2,NA,13,TGTGCCAGCAGCCTAACAGAGAGCTATGGCTACACCTTC,CASSLTESYGYTF
TRBV10-3,TRBD1,TRBJ1-1,NA,14,TGTGCCATCAGTTTAGGGGGCTTTAACACTGAAGCTTTCTTT,CAISLGGFNTEAFF
TRBV12-3/TRBV12-4,NA,TRBJ2-3,NA,13,TGTGCCAGCAGTTCCACTAGCACAGATACGCAGTATTTT,CASSSTSTDTQYF
TRBV30,NA,TRBJ1-2,NA,13,TGTGCCGGAGGAGGACAACCTAACTATGGCTACACCTTC,CAGGGQPNYGYTF
TRBV7-9,NA,TRBJ1-3,NA,16,TGTGCCAGCAGCTTAGTTCCGGGGATCTCTGGAAACACCATATATTTT,CASSLVPGISGNTIYF
TRBV29-1,TRBD2,TRBJ2-7,NA,14,TGCAGCGTTGAATACCAGACTAGCGGCTACGAGCAGTACTTC,CSVEYQTSGYEQYF
TRBV6-5,TRBD1,TRBJ1-2,NA,14,TGTGCCAGCAGGATGGGACCTAGGGGGCGAGGCTACACCTTC,CASRMGPRGRGYTF
TRBV29-1,TRBD1,TRBJ1-1,NA,14,TGCAGCGTTGATAGGGGACAGGGCTTGACTGAAGCTTTCTTT,CSVDRGQGLTEAFF
TRBV7-8,NA,TRBJ1-2,NA,14,TGTGCCAGCAGCAGAGAAGCAGGGATCTATGGCTACACCTTC,CASSREAGIYGYTF
TRBV2,TRBD2,TRBJ2-3,NA,15,TGTGCCAGCAGTGAAGCGGGAGGGAGCACAGATACGCAGTATTTT,CASSEAGGSTDTQYF
TRBV28,TRBD1,TRBJ2-3,once,16,TGTGCCAGCAGTTCCGGACAGGGGCCACACACAGATACGCAGTATTTT,CASSSGQGPHTDTQYF
TRBV28,NA,TRBJ2-4,few,14,TGTGCCAGCAGTTCCCCACTTGGTAGAAACATTCAGTACTTC,CASSSPLGRNIQYF
TRBV30,NA,TRBJ1-4,NA,14,TGTGCCTGGAGCGGGGGTGGCAGCAATGAAAAACTGTTTTTT,CAWSGGGSNEKLFF
TRBV19,TRBD1,TRBJ1-6,few,15,TGTGCCAGTAGTATCGGGGACAGGAGGCATTCACCCCTCCACTTT,CASSIGDRRHSPLHF
TRBV2,NA,TRBJ2-4,NA,13,TGTGCCAGCAAACTACAGGTCAGGGAGGTTCAGTACTTC,CASKLQVREVQYF
TRBV24-1,TRBD1,TRBJ1-2,NA,16,TGTGCCACCAGTGATCCCGGGACAGGGGGATTGCGGGGCTACACCTTC,CATSDPGTGGLRGYTF
TRBV7-2,NA,TRBJ2-2,NA,13,TGTGCCAGCAGTCGTAGCGGCACCGGGGAGCTGTTTTTT,CASSRSGTGELFF